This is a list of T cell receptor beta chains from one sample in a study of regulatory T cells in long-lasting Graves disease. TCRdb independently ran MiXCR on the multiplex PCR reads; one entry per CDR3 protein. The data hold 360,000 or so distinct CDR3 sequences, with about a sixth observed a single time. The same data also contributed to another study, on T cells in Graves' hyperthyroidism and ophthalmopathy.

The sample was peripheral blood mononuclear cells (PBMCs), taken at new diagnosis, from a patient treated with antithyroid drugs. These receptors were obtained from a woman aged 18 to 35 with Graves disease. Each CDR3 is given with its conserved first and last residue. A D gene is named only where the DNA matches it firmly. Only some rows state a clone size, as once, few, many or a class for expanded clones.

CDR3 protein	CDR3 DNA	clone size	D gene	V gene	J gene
CAISDLVNSYGYTF	TGTGCCATCAGTGATTTAGTAAACAGCTATGGCTACACCTTC	many	NA	TRBV10-3	TRBJ1-2
CARSGPGGSTEGFF	TGTGCGAGGAGCGGACCCGGAGGGAGCACTGAAGGTTTCTTT	NA	NA	TRBV7-8	TRBJ1-1
CASSGDRGQRETQYF	TGTGCCAGCAGTGGGGACAGGGGGCAGCGAGAGACCCAGTACTTC	NA	TRBD1	TRBV28	TRBJ2-5
CASSTGGPDTQYF	TGTGCCAGCAGCACGGGGGGGCCAGATACGCAGTATTTT	many	TRBD2	TRBV11-2	TRBJ2-3
CASSVGETYEQYF	TGTGCCAGCAGTGTGGGTGAAACCTACGAGCAGTACTTC	NA	NA	TRBV25-1	TRBJ2-7
CSTNRDSHNSPLHF	TGCAGTACCAACCGGGACAGCCATAATTCACCCCTCCACTTT	NA	TRBD1	TRBV20-1	TRBJ1-6
CASSFRDRVYNEQFF	TGTGCCAGCAGTTTTAGGGACAGGGTCTACAATGAGCAGTTCTTC	many	TRBD1	TRBV12-3/TRBV12-4	TRBJ2-1
CACPTDRAYGYTF	TGTGCCTGCCCTACCGATCGGGCCTATGGCTACACCTTC	many	NA	TRBV30	TRBJ1-2
CASRSGTGGFTEAFF	TGTGCCAGCAGGTCAGGGACAGGGGGATTCACTGAAGCTTTCTTT	NA	TRBD1	TRBV6-1	TRBJ1-1
CASSLAAIAGAIGDTQYF	TGTGCCAGCAGCTTGGCCGCAATAGCGGGAGCTATTGGAGATACGCAGTATTTT	few	TRBD2	TRBV5-8	TRBJ2-3
CASSQDSAASGYGEQFF	TGTGCCAGCAGCCAAGATTCGGCGGCTAGCGGGTATGGTGAGCAGTTCTTC	many	TRBD2	TRBV3-1	TRBJ2-1
CAWSVLAKAFF	TGTGCCTGGAGTGTACTGGCGAAAGCTTTCTTT	many	NA	TRBV30	TRBJ1-1
CSVEDRGGLAGEFYNEQFF	TGCAGCGTTGAAGATAGGGGGGGACTAGCGGGAGAGTTCTACAATGAGCAGTTCTTC	NA	TRBD2	TRBV29-1	TRBJ2-1
CASSGRARYGYTF	TGTGCCAGTAGTGGGCGAGCGCGCTATGGCTACACCTTC	few	NA	TRBV19	TRBJ1-2
CASTDWDSYNEQFF	TGTGCCAGCACCGACTGGGACAGCTACAATGAGCAGTTCTTC	few	TRBD1	TRBV12-3/TRBV12-4	TRBJ2-1
CASSLAGTGDMEYAF	TGCGCCAGCAGCTTGGCCGGGACAGGAGATATGGAGTACGCCTTC	NA	TRBD1	TRBV5-1	TRBJ1-2
CASSKGARNEKLFF	TGTGCCAGCAGTAAGGGGGCGCGGAATGAAAAACTGTTTTTT	NA	TRBD1	TRBV28	TRBJ1-4
CASSLARGGANEQFF	TGTGCCAGCAGCTTAGCCCGCGGGGGGGCCAATGAGCAGTTCTTC	many	TRBD2	TRBV7-2	TRBJ2-1
CASSARQGVEQYF	TGTGCCAGCAGCGCCAGACAGGGGGTCGAACAGTACTTC	many	TRBD1	TRBV13	TRBJ2-7
CSVEEGLGNTIYF	TGCAGCGTTGAGGAGGGCTTGGGAAACACCATATATTTT	few	NA	TRBV29-1	TRBJ1-3
CAWSVNRVDEQFF	TGTGCCTGGAGTGTGAACCGGGTGGATGAGCAGTTCTTC	few	NA	TRBV30	TRBJ2-1
CAWTWTGGVQYF	TGTGCCTGGACTTGGACAGGGGGCGTGCAGTACTTC	many	TRBD1	TRBV30	TRBJ2-7
CASSPTGPSTWSSYNSPLHF	TGTGCCAGCAGTCCCACCGGTCCCTCAACCTGGAGCTCCTATAATTCACCCCTCCACTTT	NA	NA	TRBV9	TRBJ1-6
CASSPVDRGGQPQHF	TGTGCCAGCAGCCCCGTGGACAGGGGAGGTCAGCCCCAGCATTTT	few	TRBD1	TRBV7-6	TRBJ1-5
CASSWGRGRGEKLFF	TGTGCCAGCAGCTGGGGCCGGGGGAGAGGTGAAAAACTGTTTTTT	many	NA	TRBV5-6	TRBJ1-4